Below, 12 T cell receptor beta chains from the same sample are listed, as sequenced in a study of blood T cells in healthy people across ages. Using a J-beta primer mix together with a sample-barcoded 5' primer, a second PCR was run for about 7 to 12 cycles. TCRdb ran MiXCR on the 5' RACE reads and lists one entry per CDR3 protein. The table records roughly 1,800,000 distinct CDR3 sequences, around 50% of them present only once. The sample consisted of blood. The receptors were gathered from a woman aged 40 to 50 in good health.

In its sample, this clonotype was seen once. The V and J genes are TRBV6-5 and TRBJ1-2; TRBD1 aligns across 12 bases. Germline CDR1 is MNHEY and CDR2 is SVGAGI. The CDR3 consists of 17 residues. J lost 4 bases, V lost 4 bases, and 10 bases had no gene match. The CDR3 sequence: CASSSPGQGASGYGYTF. The CDR3 DNA sequence: TGTGCCAGCAGTTCCCCGGGACAGGGGGCGAGTGGCTATGGCTACACCTTC.

In the case of this clonotype: Sequence at one end of the junction differs from germline and may be a read error. The genes are TRBV7-2 and TRBJ1-2; no clear D. This CDR3 contains 14 residues. CDR1 is SGHTA, CDR2 FQGNSA, per germline. In DNA, the CDR3 is TGTGCCAGCAGTTTAGCCGTCACAAACTATGGCTACACCTTC. It specifies CASSLAVTNYGYTF.

This clonotype was observed a handful of times. V gene TRBV7-2 combines with J gene TRBJ2-7, with 8 bases lining up with TRBD1. CDR1 and CDR2 (germline): SGHTA, FQGNSA. The CDR3 sequence is 16 residues long. J was trimmed by 5 bases and V by 2 bases; bases with no gene match: 11. The CDR3 nucleotides are TGTGCCAGCAGCTTATCTTCATACGGACAGGGACACGAGCAGTACTTC. Residues: CASSLSSYGQGHEQYF.

A few counts support this clonotype. For the CDR3, the DNA is TGTGCCAGCAGACCCAGCGGGGGCTGGTATGGCTACACCTTC. Encoded protein: CASRPSGGWYGYTF. The J gene is TRBJ1-2, the V gene TRBV27; D is possibly TRBD1 (6 bases). The CDR3 totals 14 residues. The V gene's germline CDR1 is MNHEY and CDR2 SMNVEV (reference sequence). V was shortened by 6 bases and J by 5 bases, with 16 bases between the two germline ends.

The chain couples TRBV10-3 to TRBJ1-1; 8 positions agree with TRBD1. Looked up from germline, CDR1 is ENHRY and CDR2 is SYGVKD. The junction had 3 bases not matched to a gene; V was cut back by 5 bases and J by 1 base. This CDR3 contains 14 residues. The CDR3 region has the DNA TGTGCCATCAGTTGGACAGGGTCGAACACTGAAGCTTTCTTT. It encodes CAISWTGSNTEAFF.

This clonotype was counted between two and nine times. This rearrangement joins TRBV10-3 to TRBJ2-1, with D possibly matching TRBD1 (6 bases). Germline assignment: CDR1 ENHRY and CDR2 SYGVKD. Trimming left V 5 bases short and J 3 bases short, with 8 bases between. The CDR3 totals 13 residues. The CDR3 sequence: CAISRDNYNEQFF. For the CDR3, the DNA is TGTGCCATCAGTAGGGACAACTACAATGAGCAGTTCTTC.

The J gene is TRBJ2-5, the V gene TRBV6-2 or TRBV6-3; D remains unclear. CDR1 and CDR2 (germline): MNHEY, SVGEGT. The CDR3 length is 13 residues. V was pared by 2 bases and J by 4 bases, with 8 bases between. The CDR3 nucleotides are TGTGCCAGCAGTTACACAGTGGGAGAGACCCAGTACTTC. Protein product: CASSYTVGETQYF.

This clonotype was observed a few times. In DNA, the CDR3 is TGTGCCAGCAGCTCCAAAGACACCGCGGGGTACGAGCAGTACTTC. Its translation: CASSSKDTAGYEQYF. The chain joins TRBV7-9 to TRBJ2-5; tentative D call: TRBD2 (6 bases). The J call is doubtful: the DNA matches TRBJ2-7 better. The CDR3 loop spans 15 amino acids. Germline CDR1 SEHNR, CDR2 FQNEAQ (reference sequence).

This clonotype was seen more than once but under ten times. The rearrangement uses TRBV7-2 and TRBJ2-5; 8 bases line up with TRBD1. This CDR3 has 18 residues. The V gene end was trimmed by 2 bases and the J gene end by 0 bases; junction bases not matched to a gene: 11. Germline V CDR1 and CDR2: SGHTA, FQGNSA. The CDR3: CASSLYQAGQAHQETQYF. The CDR3 bases are TGTGCCAGCAGCTTATACCAGGCGGGACAGGCCCACCAAGAGACCCAGTACTTC.

V is TRBV28 and J is TRBJ2-3; 9 bases align to TRBD2. The V and J ends lost 10 bases and 1 base, in that order; junction bases with no gene match: 6. The CDR3 spans 14 residues. Germline V lookup: CDR1 MDHEN, CDR2 SYDVKM. DNA of the CDR3: TGTGCCACCAGAGAGCGGGGGGGCACAGATACGCAGTATTTT. Residues: CATRERGGTDTQYF.

The V call is TRBV7-2, the J call TRBJ2-6, with D perhaps TRBD1 (5 bases). Trimming took off 2 bases at V and 0 bases at J, with 17 bases between the two ends. The germline gives CDR1 SGHTA, CDR2 FQGNSA. This CDR3 has 19 residues. For the CDR3, the DNA is TGTGCCAGCAGCTTAAGGACCCAGGGTCTAACCTCTGGGGCCAACGTCCTGACTTTC. As protein: CASSLRTQGLTSGANVLTF.

This chain links TRBV25-1 with TRBJ2-1, with TRBD2 as a possible D gene (6 bases). V lost 2 bases to trimming and J lost 0 bases, with 14 bases between them. Germline V gives CDR1 MGHDK, CDR2 SYGVNS. This CDR3 contains 17 residues. This chain's CDR3 is CASSERPGLSSYNEQFF. The CDR3 coding sequence is TGTGCCAGCAGTGAACGGCCGGGACTGAGCTCCTACAATGAGCAGTTCTTC.